This T cell receptor beta chain was sequenced during a study of CD8 T cells in ankylosing spondylitis. On this clonotype itself: Antigen: not known.

One entry per CDR3 protein results from TCRdb running MiXCR on the 5' RACE reads. The sample consists of about 480,000 distinct CDR3 sequences, 17% of them appearing once. Notes on the study in general: Seemingly distinctive of ankylosing spondylitis blood was a TCR beta motif formed by eight highly homologous variants. CD8+ by phenotype, disease-linked clones were relatively rare in peripheral blood.

The germline CDR1 and CDR2 sequences are SGHTA and FQGTGA. V lost 1 base and J lost 1; bases outside the gene matches: 10. The CDR3 is 20 amino acids. The V gene is TRBV7-3, the J gene TRBJ2-2, with 12 bases identical to TRBD2. Material: blood, either unsorted or a sorted T cell fraction (not recorded which). This clonotype was sampled from a male donor with ankylosing spondylitis. CDR3 DNA: TGTGCCAGCAGCTTAAAGGCTAGCGGGGGGGCCGCTTGGAACACCGGGGAGCTGTTTTTT. This encodes CASSLKASGGAAWNTGELFF. Based on the CDR3 plus reference TRBV7-3 and TRBJ2-2, the full variable domain is GAGVSQTPSNKVTEKGKYVELRCDPISGHTALYWYRQSLGQGPEFLIYFQGTGAADDSGLPNDRFFAVRPEGSVSTLKIQRTERGDSAVYLCASSLKASGGAAWNTGELFFGEGSRLTVL.